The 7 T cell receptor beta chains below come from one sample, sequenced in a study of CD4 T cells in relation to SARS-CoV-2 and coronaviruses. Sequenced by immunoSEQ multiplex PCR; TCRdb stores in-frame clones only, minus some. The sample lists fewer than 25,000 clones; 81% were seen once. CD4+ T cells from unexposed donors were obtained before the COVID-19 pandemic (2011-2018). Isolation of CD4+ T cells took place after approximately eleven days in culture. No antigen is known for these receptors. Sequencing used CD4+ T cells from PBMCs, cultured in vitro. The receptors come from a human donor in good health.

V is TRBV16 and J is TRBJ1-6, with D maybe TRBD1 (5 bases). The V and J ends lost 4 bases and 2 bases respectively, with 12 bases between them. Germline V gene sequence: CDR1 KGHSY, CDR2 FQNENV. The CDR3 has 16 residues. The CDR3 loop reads CASSLRQWPYNSPLHF. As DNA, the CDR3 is TGTGCCAGCAGCCTAAGACAGTGGCCCTATAATTCACCCCTCCACTTT.

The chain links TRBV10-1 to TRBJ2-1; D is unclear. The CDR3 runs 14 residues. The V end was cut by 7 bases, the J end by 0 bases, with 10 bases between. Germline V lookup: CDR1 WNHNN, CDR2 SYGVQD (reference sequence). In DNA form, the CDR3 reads TGCGCCAGCACGATGGCCGACTCCTACAATGAGCAGTTCTTC. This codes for CASTMADSYNEQFF.

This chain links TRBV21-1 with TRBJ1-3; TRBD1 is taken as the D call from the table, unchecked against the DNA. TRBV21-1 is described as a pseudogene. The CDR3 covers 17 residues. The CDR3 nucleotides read TGTGCCAGCAGCACTGGGACAGGGAGACTCTCTGGAAACACCATATATTTT. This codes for CASSTGTGRLSGNTIYF.

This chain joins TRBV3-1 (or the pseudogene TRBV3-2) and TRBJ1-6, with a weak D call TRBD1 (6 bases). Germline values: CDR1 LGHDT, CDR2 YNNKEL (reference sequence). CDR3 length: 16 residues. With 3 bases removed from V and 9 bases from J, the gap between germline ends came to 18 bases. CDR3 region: CASSQVSGDLGSPLHF. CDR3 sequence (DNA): TGTGCCAGCAGCCAGGTGTCAGGGGATCTTGGTTCACCCCTCCACTTT.

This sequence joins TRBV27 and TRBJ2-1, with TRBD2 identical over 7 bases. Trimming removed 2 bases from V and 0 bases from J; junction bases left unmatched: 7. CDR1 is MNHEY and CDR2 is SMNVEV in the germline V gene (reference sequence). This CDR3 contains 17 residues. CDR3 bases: TGTGCCAGCAGTTTAGGGCTAGCGGTACCCTCCTACAATGAGCAGTTCTTC. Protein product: CASSLGLAVPSYNEQFF.

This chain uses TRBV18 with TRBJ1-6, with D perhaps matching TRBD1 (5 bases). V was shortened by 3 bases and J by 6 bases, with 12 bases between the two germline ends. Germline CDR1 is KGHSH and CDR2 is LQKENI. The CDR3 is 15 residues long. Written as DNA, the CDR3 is TGTGCCAGCTCACCCCCAGGGATTCCTAATTCACCCCTCCACTTT. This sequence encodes CASSPPGIPNSPLHF.

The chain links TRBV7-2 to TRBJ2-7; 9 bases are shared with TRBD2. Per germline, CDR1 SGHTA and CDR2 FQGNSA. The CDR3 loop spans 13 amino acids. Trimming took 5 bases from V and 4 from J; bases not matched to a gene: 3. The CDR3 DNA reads TGTGCCAGCAGCGAGGGACTAGCTTACGAGCAGTACTTC. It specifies CASSEGLAYEQYF.